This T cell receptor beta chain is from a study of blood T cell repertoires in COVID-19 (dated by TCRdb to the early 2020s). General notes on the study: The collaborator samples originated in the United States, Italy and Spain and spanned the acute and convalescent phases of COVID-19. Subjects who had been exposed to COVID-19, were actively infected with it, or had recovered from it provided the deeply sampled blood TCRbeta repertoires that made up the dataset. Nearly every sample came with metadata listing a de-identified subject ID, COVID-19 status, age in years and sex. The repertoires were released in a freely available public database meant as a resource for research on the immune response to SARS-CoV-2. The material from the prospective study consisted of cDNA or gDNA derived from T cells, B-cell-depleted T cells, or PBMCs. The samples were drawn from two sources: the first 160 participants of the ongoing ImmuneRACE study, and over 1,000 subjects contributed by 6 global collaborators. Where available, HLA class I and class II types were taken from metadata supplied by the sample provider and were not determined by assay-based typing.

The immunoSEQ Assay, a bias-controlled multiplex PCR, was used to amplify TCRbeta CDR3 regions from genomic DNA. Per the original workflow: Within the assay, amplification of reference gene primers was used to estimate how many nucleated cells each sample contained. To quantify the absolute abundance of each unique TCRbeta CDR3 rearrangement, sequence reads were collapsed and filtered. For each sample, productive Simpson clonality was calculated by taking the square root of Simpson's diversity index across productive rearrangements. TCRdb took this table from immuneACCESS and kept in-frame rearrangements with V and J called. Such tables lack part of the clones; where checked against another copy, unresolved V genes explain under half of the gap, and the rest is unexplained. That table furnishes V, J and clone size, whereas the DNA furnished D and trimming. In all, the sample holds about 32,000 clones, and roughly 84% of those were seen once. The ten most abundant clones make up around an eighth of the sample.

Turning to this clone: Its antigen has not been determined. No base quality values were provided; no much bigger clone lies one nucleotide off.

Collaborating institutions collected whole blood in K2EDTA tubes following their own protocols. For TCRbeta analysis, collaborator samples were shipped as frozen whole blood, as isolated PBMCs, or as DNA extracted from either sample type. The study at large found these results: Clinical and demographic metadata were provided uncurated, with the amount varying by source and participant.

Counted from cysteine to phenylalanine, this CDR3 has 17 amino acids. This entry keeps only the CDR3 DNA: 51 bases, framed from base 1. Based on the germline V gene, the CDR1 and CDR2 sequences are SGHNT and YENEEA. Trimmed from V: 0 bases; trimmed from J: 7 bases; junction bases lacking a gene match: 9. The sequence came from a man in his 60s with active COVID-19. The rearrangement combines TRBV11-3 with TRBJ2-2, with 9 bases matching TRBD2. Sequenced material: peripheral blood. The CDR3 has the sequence CASSLEFGGGAFGELFF. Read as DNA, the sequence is TGTGCCAGCAGCTTAGAATTTGGCGGGGGGGCCTTCGGGGAGCTGTTTTTT.